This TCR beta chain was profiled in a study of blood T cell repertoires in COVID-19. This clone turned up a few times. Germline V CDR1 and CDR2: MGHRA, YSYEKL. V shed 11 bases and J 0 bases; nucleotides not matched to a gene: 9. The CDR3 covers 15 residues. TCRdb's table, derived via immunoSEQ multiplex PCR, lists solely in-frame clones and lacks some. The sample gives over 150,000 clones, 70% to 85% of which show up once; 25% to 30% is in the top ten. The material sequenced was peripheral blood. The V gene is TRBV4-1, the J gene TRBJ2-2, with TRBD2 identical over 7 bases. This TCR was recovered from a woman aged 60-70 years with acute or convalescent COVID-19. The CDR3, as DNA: TGCGCCGCGGGAACGGCGGGGGCGAACACCGGGGAGCTGTTTTTT. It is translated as CAAGTAGANTGELFF.